A selection of T cell receptor beta chains follows, all from one sample in a study of T-cell memory formation after mild COVID-19. TCRdb analysed the 5' RACE reads with MiXCR anew, one entry per CDR3 protein. The profile shows about 350,000 distinct CDR3 sequences, approximately 14% of them singletons. The sample comprised PBMCs or a T cell subset sorted from them (not recorded which). The source of these receptors is a young man who had mild COVID-19 (a few samples of this study predate the infection). Cell type and time point are not known. Each CDR3 is given without its conserved first and last residue.

J,V,CDR3
TRBJ1-6,TRBV6-2/TRBV6-3,ATTGKAGSYNSPLH
TRBJ2-6,TRBV5-1,ASSFDPSGANVLT
TRBJ1-5,TRBV10-2,ASSLQGIQPQH
TRBJ2-1,TRBV4-2,ASSQGTGASYNEQF
TRBJ1-2,TRBV27,ASGSGTYYGYT
TRBJ2-5,TRBV4-1,ASSQLGGETQY
TRBJ2-7,TRBV9,ASSPGWGHYEQY
TRBJ2-1,TRBV12-3/TRBV12-4,ASSLTGNSYNEQF
TRBJ1-1,TRBV5-1,ASSQGHPEGAF
TRBJ2-3,TRBV6-2/TRBV6-3,ATKGTAASTDTQY
TRBJ2-1,TRBV18,ASSPSGGANNEQF
TRBJ2-3,TRBV7-3,ASSLRLASTDTQY
TRBJ2-7,TRBV6-5,ASSEQGALNEQY
TRBJ2-2,TRBV5-4,ASSTGTRANTGELF
TRBJ1-2,TRBV4-3,ASSQALRGQANYGYT
TRBJ2-7,TRBV5-1,ASREQGGEQY
TRBJ2-3,TRBV4-1,ASSQPGRRGAGGSDTQY
TRBJ2-5,TRBV7-6,ASSLAPGTSGGIYRQETQY
TRBJ1-1,TRBV5-1,ASSLALTGGAF
TRBJ2-3,TRBV6-2/TRBV6-3,ATALQTDTQY
TRBJ2-2,TRBV20-1,SARAGMNTGELF
TRBJ2-3,TRBV7-2,ASSFLPSGTSTDTQY
TRBJ2-5,TRBV6-4,ASSDSPAGGLETQY
TRBJ2-7,TRBV9,ASSVAGNAYEQY
TRBJ2-5,TRBV20-1,SARDLETQY
TRBJ2-1,TRBV7-3,ASSLMRALNEQF
TRBJ2-4,TRBV12-3/TRBV12-4,ASKHSQGRTQY
TRBJ1-2,TRBV12-3/TRBV12-4,ASSLRLAGPGANYGYT
TRBJ2-2,TRBV5-1,ASSLGVRTGMPGELF
TRBJ2-3,TRBV20-1,SARDRVGADTQY
TRBJ1-2,TRBV20-1,SARDPFDRNYGYT
TRBJ2-4,TRBV2,ASSERLSGGASKNIQY
TRBJ2-3,TRBV19,ASRSGFSGPDTQY
TRBJ2-5,TRBV7-9,ASVGARVS
TRBJ1-1,TRBV18,ASSREEGVNTEAF
TRBJ2-5,TRBV4-3,ASSQGTGGGAETQY
TRBJ2-7,TRBV12-3/TRBV12-4,ASSLRLGASYEQY